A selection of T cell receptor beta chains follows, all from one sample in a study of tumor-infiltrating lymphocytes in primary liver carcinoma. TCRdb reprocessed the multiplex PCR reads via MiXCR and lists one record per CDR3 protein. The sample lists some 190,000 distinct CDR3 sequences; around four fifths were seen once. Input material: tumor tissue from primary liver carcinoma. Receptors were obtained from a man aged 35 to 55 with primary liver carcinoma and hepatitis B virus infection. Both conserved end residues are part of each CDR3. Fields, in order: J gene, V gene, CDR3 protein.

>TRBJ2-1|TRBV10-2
CATVGHAGEASNEQFF
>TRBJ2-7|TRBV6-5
CARIGLVGGEQCF
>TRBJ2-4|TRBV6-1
CASILLGVGGHQNIRYF
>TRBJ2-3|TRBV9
CASSVASGGITDTQYF
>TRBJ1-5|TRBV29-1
CSLVGQINKPQHF
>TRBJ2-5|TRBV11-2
CVSSPSSSQGTGRESQYF
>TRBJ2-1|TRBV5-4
CASSLEGGGHNEHFF
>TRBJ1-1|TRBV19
CASSSLATVTEAFF
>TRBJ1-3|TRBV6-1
CATYTRVNTTIYF
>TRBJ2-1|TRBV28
CAIPGQGVDEQFF
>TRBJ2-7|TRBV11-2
CASSLTGESYEHYF
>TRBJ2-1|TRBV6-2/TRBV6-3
CASSYFAQGQVPFF
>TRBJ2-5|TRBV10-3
CAIRADRRETQYF
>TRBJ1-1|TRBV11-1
CASCPRQGRKTEASF
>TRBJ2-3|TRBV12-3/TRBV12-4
CASSAGTRPDTQYF
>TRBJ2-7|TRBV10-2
CASSEPLWGGEQYF
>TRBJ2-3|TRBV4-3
CASSQRGLAGWSSTDTQYF
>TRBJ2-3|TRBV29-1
CGFEGTDTQYF
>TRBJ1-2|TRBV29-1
CSVSGQGAGYYGYTF